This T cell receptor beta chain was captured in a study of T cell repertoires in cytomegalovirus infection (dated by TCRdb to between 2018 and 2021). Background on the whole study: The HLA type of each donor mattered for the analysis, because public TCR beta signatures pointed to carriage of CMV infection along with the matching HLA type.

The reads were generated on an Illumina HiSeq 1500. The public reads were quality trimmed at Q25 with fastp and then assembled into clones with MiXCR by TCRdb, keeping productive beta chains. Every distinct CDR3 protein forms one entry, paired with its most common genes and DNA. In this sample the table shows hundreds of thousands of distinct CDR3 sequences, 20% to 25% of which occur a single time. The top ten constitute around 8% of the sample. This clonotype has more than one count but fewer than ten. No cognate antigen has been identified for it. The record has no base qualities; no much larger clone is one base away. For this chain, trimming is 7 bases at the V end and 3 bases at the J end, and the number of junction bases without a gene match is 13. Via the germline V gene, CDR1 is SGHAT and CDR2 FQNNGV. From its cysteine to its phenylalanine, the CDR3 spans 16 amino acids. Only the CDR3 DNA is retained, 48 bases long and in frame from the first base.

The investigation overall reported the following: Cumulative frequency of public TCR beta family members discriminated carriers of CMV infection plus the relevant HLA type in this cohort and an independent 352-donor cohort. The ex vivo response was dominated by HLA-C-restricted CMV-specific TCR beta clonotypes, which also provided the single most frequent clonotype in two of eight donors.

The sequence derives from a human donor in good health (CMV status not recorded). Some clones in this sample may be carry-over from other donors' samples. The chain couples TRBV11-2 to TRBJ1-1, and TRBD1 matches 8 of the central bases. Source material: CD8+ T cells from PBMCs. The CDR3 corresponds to CASNPWRRGLDTEAFF. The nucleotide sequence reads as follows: TGTGCCAGCAACCCCTGGCGCAGGGGGCTTGACACTGAAGCTTTCTTT.